This T cell receptor (beta chain) appears in the sequencing data of a study of blood T cell repertoires in COVID-19. Looking at the study overall: Samples taken during acute and convalescent COVID-19 were collected in the United States, Italy and Spain. Sources were T cells, B-cell-depleted T cells, or PBMCs; the material itself was cDNA or gDNA.

V shed 4 bases and J shed 8 bases, with 15 bases lying between them. CDR1 and CDR2 from the germline V gene are SGDLS and YYNGEE. The CDR3 length is 13 residues. Per the authors' pipeline: Researchers report that nucleated cell counts were estimated from reference gene primer amplification. TCRdb keeps only in-frame clones here, not all; method: immunoSEQ multiplex PCR. Clone size and V and J calls were adopted from that table, with D and trimming inferred from the DNA. This table has about 36,000 clones, about 74% appearing once. Input material: peripheral blood. The sequence came from a man between 60 and 70 years old with active COVID-19. The chain employs TRBV9 and TRBJ1-1; D is ambiguous. CDR3 loop: CASSPPVRVEAFF. The CDR3 nucleotides read TGTGCCAGCAGCCCCCCCGTGAGGGTGGAAGCTTTCTTT. The full variable domain, completed using reference TRBV9 and TRBJ1-1, is DSGVTQTPKHLITATGQRVTLRCSPRSGDLSVYWYQQSLDQGLQFLIQYYNGEERAKGNILERFSAQQFPDLHSELNLSSLELGDSALYFCASSPPVRVEAFFGQGTRLTVV.